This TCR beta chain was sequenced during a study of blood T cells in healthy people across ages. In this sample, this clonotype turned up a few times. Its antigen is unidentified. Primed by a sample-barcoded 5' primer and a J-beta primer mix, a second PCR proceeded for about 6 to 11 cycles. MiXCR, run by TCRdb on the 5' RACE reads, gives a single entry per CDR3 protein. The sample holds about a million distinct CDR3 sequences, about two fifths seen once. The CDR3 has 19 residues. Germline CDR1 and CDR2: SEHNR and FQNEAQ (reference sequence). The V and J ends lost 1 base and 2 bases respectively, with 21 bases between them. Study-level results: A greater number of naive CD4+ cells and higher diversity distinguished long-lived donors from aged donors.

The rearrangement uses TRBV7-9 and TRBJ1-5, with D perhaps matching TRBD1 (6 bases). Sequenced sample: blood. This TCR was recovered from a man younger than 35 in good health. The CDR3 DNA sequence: TGTGCCAGCAGCTTAGGATCGGTCCAGGGGAGGCCGCGCAATCAGCCCCAGCATTTT. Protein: CASSLGSVQGRPRNQPQHF.